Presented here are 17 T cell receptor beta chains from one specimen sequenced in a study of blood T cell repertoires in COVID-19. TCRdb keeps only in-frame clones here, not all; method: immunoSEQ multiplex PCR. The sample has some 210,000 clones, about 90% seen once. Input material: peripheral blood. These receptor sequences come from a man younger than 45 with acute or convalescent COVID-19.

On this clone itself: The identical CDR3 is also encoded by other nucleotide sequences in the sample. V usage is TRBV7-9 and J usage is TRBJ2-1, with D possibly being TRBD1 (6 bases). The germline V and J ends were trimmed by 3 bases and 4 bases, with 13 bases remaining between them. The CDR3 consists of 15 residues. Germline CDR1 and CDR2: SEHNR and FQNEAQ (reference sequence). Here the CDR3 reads CASSFVRGGYNEQFF. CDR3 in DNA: TGTGCCAGCAGCTTCGTCAGGGGCGGGTACAATGAGCAGTTCTTC.

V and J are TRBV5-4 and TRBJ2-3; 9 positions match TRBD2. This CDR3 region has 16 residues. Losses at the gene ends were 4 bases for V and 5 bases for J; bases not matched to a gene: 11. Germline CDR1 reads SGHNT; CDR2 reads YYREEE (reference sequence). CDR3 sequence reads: CASSIASGTVGDTQYF. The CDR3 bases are TGTGCCAGCAGCATCGCTAGCGGGACCGTCGGAGATACGCAGTATTTT.

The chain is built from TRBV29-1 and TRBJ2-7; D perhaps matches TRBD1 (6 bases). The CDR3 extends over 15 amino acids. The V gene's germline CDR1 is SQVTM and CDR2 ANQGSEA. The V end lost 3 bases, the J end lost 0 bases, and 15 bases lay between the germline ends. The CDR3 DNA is TGCAGCGTTGACGGCCTTGGACAGCACTCCTACGAGCAGTACTTC. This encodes CSVDGLGQHSYEQYF.

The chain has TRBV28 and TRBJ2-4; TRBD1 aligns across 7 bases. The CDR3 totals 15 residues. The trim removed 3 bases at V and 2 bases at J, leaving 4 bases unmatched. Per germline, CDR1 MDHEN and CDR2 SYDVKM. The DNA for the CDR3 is TGTGCCAGCAGTTTGAGGGGGCCGTCCAAAAACATTCAGTACTTC. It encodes CASSLRGPSKNIQYF.

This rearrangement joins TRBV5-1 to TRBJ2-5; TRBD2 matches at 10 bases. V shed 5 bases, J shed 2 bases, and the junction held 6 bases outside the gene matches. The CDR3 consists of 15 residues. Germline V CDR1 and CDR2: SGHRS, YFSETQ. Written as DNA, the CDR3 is TGCGCCAGCAGACAGGTAGCGGGGGGTCAAGAGACCCAGTACTTC. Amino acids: CASRQVAGGQETQYF.

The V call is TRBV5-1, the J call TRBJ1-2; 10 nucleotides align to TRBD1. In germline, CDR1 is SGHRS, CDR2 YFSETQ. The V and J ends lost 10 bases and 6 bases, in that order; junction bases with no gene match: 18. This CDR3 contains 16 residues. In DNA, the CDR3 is TGCGCCTCCAGCAGGGCCCGGACAGGGGGTATCGATGGCTACACCTTC. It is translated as CASSRARTGGIDGYTF.

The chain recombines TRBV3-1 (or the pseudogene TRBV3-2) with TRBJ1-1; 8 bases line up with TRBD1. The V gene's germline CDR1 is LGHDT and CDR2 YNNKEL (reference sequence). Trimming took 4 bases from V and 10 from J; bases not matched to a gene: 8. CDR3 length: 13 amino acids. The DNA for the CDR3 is TGTGCCAGCAGCCGGGGACAGGTTGGCGGAGCTTTCTTT. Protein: CASSRGQVGGAFF.

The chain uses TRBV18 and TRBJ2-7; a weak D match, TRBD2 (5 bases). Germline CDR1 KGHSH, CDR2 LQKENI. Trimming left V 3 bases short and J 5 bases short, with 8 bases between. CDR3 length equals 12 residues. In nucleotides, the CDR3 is TGTGCCAGCTCACCCCTCGGGAACGAGCAGTACTTC. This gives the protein CASSPLGNEQYF.

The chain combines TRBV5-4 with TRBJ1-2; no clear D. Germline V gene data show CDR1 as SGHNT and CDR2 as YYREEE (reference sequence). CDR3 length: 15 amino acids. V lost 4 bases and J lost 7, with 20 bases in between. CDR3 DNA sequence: TGTGCCAGCAGCCCATCCTGGGCAGGCCCGGCTGGCTACACCTTC. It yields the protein CASSPSWAGPAGYTF.

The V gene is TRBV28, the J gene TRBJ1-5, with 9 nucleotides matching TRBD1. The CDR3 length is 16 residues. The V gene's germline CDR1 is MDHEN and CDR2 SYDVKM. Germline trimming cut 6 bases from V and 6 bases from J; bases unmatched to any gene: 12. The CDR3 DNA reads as TGTGCCAGCAGAGCACCGGGACAGGGAACCCCTCAGCCCCAGCATTTT. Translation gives CASRAPGQGTPQPQHF.

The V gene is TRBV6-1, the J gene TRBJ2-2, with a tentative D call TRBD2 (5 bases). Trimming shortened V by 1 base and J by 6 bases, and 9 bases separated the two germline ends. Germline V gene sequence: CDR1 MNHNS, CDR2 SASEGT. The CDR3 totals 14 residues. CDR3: CASSEGGVSGELFF. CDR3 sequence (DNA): TGTGCCAGCAGTGAAGGGGGAGTGTCCGGGGAGCTGTTTTTT.

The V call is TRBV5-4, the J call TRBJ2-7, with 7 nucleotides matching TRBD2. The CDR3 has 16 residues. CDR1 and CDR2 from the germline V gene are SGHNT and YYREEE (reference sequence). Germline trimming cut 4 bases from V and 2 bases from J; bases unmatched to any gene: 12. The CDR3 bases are TGTGCCAGCAGCGCCGCCGGGGGGACCCTTACCTACGAGCAGTACTTC. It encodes CASSAAGGTLTYEQYF.

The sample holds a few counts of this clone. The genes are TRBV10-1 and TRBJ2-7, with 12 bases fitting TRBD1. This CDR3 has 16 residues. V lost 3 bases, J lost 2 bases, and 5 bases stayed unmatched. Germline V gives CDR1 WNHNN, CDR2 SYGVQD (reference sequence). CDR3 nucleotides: TGCGCCAGCAGTGACCCCGGGACAGGGGGCACCTACGAGCAGTACTTC. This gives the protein CASSDPGTGGTYEQYF.

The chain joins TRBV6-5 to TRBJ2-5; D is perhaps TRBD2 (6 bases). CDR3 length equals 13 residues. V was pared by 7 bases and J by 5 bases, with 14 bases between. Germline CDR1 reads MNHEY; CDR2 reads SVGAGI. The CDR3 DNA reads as TGTGCCAGCACCTCCGGAGGGAGGGAGACCCAGTACTTC. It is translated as CASTSGGRETQYF.

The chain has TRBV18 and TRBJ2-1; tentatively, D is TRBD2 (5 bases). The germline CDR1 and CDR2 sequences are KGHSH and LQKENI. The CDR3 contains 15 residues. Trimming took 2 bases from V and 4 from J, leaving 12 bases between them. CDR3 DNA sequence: TGTGCCAGCTCACCAGATCGACTACTATACAATGAGCAGTTCTTC. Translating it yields CASSPDRLLYNEQFF.

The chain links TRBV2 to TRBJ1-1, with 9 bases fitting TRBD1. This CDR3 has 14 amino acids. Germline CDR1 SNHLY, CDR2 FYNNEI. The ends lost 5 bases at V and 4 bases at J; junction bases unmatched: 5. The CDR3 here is CASSNRGRSTEAFF. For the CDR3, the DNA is TGTGCCAGCAGTAACAGGGGGCGCAGCACTGAAGCTTTCTTT.

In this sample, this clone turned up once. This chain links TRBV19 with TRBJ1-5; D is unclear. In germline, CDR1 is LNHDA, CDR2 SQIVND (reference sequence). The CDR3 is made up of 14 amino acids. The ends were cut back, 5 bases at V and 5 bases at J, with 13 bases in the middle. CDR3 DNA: TGTGCCAGTAGTCAATCCCCGGTCGATCAGCCCCAGCATTTT. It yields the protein CASSQSPVDQPQHF. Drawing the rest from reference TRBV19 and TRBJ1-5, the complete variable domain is DGGITQSPKYLFRKEGQNVTLSCEQNLNHDAMYWYRQDPGQGLRLIYYSQIVNDFQKGDIAEGYSVSREKKESFPLTVTSAQKNPTAFYLCASSQSPVDQPQHFGDGTRLSIL.